This T cell receptor (beta chain) was recovered during a study of T cell responses to AZD1222 COVID-19 vaccine. Findings of the study overall: Increased Spike-specific TCR breadth and depth were observed after two AZD1222 doses.

The assay was immunoSEQ multiplex PCR, and TCRdb's table has in-frame clones only and misses some. The sample contains some 47,000 clones, over 80% of which appear only once. Notes on this clone: Antigen unknown.

The sample was peripheral blood, taken on day 0 of AZD1222 vaccination. This TCR was sampled from an adult in good health.

The CDR3 DNA follows: TGTGCCAGCAGGGGGGCTAGCGGGAGGGCCGCTGATACGCAGTATTTT. Amino acids: CASRGASGRAADTQYF. The rearrangement uses TRBV5-4 and TRBJ2-3; 12 bases are shared with TRBD2. Germline V gives CDR1 SGHNT, CDR2 YYREEE (reference sequence). The CDR3 runs to 16 residues. V lost 5 bases to trimming and J lost 6 bases; unmatched junction nucleotides: 10.